The entry below describes one TCR beta chain. Its specificity is not known. Combining a sample-barcoded 5' primer with a J-beta primer mix, a second PCR ran for roughly 6 to 11 cycles. A 12-random-nucleotide template-switch adaptor tagged each cDNA molecule. TCRdb independently ran MiXCR on the 5' RACE reads; one entry per CDR3 protein. The sample contains over 1,500,000 distinct CDR3 sequences, around 40% of which appear only once. Germline CDR1 is SGHTA and CDR2 is FQGNSA. This CDR3 region has 15 residues. This record belongs to a study of blood T cells in healthy people across ages. Study-wide findings and caveats: Fewer expanded clones and more diversity marked long-lived versus aged donors. Nothing was known about donor CMV status, and this possibly confounded expanded clonotype changes. Per-million-T-cell TCR beta diversity fell roughly linearly with age.

The sample taken for sequencing was blood. This rearrangement joins TRBV7-2 to TRBJ2-4; 9 bases match TRBD1. Near its end, the DNA agrees better with TRBJ2-7, so the J call may be wrong. This clonotype originated in a human donor in good health. The CDR3, as DNA: TGTGCCAGCAGCCCTGGACAGGGACAGGGCTACGAGCAGTACTTC. It specifies CASSPGQGQGYEQYF.